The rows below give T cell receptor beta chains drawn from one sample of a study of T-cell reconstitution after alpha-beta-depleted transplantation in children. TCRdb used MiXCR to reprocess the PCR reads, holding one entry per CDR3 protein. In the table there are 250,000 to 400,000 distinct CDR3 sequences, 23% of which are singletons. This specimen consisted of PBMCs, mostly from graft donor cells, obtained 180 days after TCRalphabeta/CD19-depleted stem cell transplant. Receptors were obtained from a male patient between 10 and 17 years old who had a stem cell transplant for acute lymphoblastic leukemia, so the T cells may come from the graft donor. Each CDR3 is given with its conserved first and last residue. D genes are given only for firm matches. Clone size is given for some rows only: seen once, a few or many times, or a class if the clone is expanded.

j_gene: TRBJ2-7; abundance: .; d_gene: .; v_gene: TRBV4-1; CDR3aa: CASSQRGAGSYEQYF; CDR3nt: TGCGCCAGCAGCCAGAGGGGGGCGGGGTCCTACGAGCAGTACTTC
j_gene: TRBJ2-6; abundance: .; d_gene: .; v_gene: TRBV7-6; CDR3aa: CASSWRRDRSGANVLTF; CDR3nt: TGTGCCAGCAGCTGGCGCCGGGATAGATCTGGGGCCAACGTCCTGACTTTC
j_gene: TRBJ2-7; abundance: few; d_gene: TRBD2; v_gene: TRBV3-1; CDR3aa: CASSHGTSGSSHEQYF; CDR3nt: TGTGCCAGCAGCCACGGGACTAGCGGGAGTAGCCACGAGCAGTACTTC
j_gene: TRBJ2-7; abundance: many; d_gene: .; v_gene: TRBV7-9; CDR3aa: CASSLGASYEQYF; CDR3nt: TGTGCCAGCAGCTTAGGGGCCTCCTACGAGCAGTACTTC
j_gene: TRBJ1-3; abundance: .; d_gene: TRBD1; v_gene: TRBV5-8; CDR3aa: CASSLGQGARGNTIYF; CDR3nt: TGTGCCAGCAGCTTGGGACAGGGGGCCCGTGGAAACACCATATATTTT
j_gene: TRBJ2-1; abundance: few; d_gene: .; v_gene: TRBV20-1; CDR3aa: CSARDWRPRDPFF; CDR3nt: TGCAGTGCTAGAGATTGGAGGCCACGGGACCCGTTCTTC
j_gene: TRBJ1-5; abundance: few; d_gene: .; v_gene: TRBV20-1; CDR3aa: CSAGISGRNQPQHF; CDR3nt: TGCAGTGCCGGAATTAGTGGACGGAATCAGCCCCAGCATTTT
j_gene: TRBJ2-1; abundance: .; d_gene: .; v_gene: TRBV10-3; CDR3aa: CAISESGRGRPNEQFF; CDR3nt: TGTGCCATCAGTGAGTCGGGAAGGGGGAGGCCCAATGAGCAGTTCTTC
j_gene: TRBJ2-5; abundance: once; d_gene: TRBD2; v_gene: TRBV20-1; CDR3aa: CSASKGGLAGPQETQYF; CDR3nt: TGCAGTGCTTCGAAAGGGGGGCTAGCGGGACCCCAAGAGACCCAGTACTTC
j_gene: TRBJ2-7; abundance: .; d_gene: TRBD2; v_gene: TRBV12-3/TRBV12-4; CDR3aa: CASTRLAGGPKEEQYF; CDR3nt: TGTGCCAGCACCAGACTAGCGGGAGGGCCGAAAGAAGAGCAGTACTTC
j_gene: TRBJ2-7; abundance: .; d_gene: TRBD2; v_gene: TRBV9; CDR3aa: CASSVAWLAGGGEQYF; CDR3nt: TGTGCCAGCAGCGTAGCTTGGCTAGCGGGAGGGGGCGAGCAGTACTTC
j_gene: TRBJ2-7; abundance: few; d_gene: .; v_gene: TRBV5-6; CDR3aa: CASSYVGGAIEQYF; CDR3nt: TGTGCCAGCAGCTATGTAGGGGGAGCAATCGAGCAGTACTTC
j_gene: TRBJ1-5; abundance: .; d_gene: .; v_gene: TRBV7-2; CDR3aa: CASAKGGSMGQPQHF; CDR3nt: TGTGCCAGCGCAAAGGGAGGGTCAATGGGTCAGCCCCAGCATTTT
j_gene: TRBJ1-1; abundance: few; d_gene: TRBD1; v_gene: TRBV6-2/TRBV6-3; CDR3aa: CASSGQGGETEAFF; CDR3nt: TGTGCCAGCAGTGGACAGGGTGGGGAGACTGAAGCTTTCTTT
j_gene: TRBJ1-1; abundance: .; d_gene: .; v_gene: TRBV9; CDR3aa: CASSGLPGNTEAFF; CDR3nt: TGTGCCAGCAGCGGACTCCCCGGGAACACTGAAGCTTTCTTT
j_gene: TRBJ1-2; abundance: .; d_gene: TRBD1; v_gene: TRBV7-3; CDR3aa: CASSSRGGTWDRGSYGYTF; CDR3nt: TGTGCCAGCAGCTCAAGAGGGGGGACTTGGGACAGGGGTAGTTATGGCTACACCTTC
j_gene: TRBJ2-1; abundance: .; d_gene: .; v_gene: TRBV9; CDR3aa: CASSVEGRDSYNEQFF; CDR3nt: TGTGCCAGCAGCGTAGAGGGGCGGGACTCCTACAATGAGCAGTTCTTC
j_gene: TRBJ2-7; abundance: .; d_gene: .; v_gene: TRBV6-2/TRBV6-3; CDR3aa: CASSYVVPIPYYEQYF; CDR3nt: TGTGCCAGCAGTTACGTCGTCCCAATCCCCTACTACGAGCAGTACTTC
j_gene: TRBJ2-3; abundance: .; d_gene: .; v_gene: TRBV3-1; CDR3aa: CASSQDSITQYF; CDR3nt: TGTGCCAGCAGCCAAGATAGCATTACGCAGTATTTT
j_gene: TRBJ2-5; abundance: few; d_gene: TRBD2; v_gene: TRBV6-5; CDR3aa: CASSYSTPGLAGFQETQYF; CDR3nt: TGTGCCAGCAGTTACTCAACCCCGGGACTAGCGGGATTTCAAGAGACCCAGTACTTC
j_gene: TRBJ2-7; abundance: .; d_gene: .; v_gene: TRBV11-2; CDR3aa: CASNKPGGPSYEQYF; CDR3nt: TGTGCCAGCAACAAACCGGGTGGGCCTTCCTACGAGCAGTACTTC
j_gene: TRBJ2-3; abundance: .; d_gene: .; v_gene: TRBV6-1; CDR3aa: CASRRVQNTDTQYF; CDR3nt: TGTGCCAGCCGAAGGGTCCAAAACACAGATACGCAGTATTTT
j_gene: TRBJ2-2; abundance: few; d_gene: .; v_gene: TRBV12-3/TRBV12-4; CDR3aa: CASSLGLGSTGELFF; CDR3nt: TGTGCCAGCAGTTTAGGTCTCGGCAGCACCGGGGAGCTGTTTTTT
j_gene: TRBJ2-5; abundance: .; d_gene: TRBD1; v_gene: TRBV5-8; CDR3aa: CASSARWGTGRETQYF; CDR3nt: TGTGCCAGCAGCGCAAGGTGGGGGACAGGGCGAGAGACCCAGTACTTC
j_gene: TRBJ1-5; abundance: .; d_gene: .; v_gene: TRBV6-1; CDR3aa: CASSLTGKSNQPQHF; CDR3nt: TGTGCCAGCAGCCTAACAGGGAAAAGCAATCAGCCCCAGCATTTT
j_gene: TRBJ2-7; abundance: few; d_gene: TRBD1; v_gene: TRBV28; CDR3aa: CASSLGQVSWDEQYF; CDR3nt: TGTGCCAGCAGCCTAGGACAGGTCTCTTGGGACGAGCAGTACTTC
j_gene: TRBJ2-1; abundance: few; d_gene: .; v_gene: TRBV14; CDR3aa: CASSQDWGRKQFF; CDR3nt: TGTGCCAGCAGCCAAGATTGGGGGAGAAAGCAGTTCTTC
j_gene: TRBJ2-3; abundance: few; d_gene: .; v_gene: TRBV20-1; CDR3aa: CSASLPVPADTQYF; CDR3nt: TGCAGTGCTTCCCTTCCCGTGCCGGCAGATACGCAGTATTTT
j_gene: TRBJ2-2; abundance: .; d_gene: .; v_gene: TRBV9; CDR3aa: CATGGAANTGELFF; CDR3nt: TGTGCCACCGGGGGCGCCGCGAACACCGGGGAGCTGTTTTTT
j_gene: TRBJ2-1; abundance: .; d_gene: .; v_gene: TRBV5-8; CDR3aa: CARSEGRRNEQFF; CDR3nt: TGTGCCAGGTCGGAGGGCCGGCGGAATGAGCAGTTCTTC
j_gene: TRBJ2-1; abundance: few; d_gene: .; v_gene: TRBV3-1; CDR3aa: CASRVGVSSYNEQFF; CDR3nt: TGTGCCAGCAGGGTGGGGGTAAGCTCCTACAATGAGCAGTTCTTC
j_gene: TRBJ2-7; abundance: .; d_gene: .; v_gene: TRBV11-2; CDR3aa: CASSLVGRRTYEQYF; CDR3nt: TGTGCCAGCAGCTTAGTCGGCAGGAGGACCTACGAGCAGTACTTC
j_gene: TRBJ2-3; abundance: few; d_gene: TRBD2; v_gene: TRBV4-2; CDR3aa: CASRLAGKGTDTQYF; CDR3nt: TGTGCCAGCAGACTAGCGGGAAAAGGGACAGATACGCAGTATTTT
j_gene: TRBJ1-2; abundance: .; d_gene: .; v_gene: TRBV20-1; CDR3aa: CSASRGCAINKLGYTF; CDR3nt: TGCAGTGCTAGTAGAGGGTGCGCGATCAACAAATTGGGCTACACCTTC
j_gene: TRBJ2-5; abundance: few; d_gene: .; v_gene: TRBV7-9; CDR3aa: CASSPPQEILETQYF; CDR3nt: TGTGCCAGCAGCCCCCCGCAGGAAATCCTGGAGACCCAGTACTTC
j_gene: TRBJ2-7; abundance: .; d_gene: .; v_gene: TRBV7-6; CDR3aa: CASSNPGPSYEQYF; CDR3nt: TGTGCCAGCAGTAACCCAGGACCGTCCTACGAGCAGTACTTC
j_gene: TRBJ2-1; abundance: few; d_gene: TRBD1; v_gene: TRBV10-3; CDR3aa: CAISEGDRGTYNEQFF; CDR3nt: TGTGCCATCAGTGAGGGGGACAGGGGGACCTACAATGAGCAGTTCTTC
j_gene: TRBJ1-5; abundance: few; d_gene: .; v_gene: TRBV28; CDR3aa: CASSLPAVVYSNQPQHF; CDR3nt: TGTGCCAGCAGTTTACCGGCCGTCGTCTATAGCAATCAGCCCCAGCATTTT
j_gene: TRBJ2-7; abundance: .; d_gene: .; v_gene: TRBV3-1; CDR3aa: CASRAGAEQYF; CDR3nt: TGTGCCAGCAGGGCAGGGGCCGAGCAGTACTTC
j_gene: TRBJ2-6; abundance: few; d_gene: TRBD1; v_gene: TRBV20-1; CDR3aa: CSASDRDGSGANVLTF; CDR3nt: TGCAGTGCTAGTGACAGGGACGGCTCTGGGGCCAACGTCCTGACTTTC
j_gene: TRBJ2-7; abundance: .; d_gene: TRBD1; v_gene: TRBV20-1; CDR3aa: CSARVGTGVYEQYF; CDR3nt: TGCAGTGCTAGAGTCGGGACAGGAGTCTACGAGCAGTACTTC